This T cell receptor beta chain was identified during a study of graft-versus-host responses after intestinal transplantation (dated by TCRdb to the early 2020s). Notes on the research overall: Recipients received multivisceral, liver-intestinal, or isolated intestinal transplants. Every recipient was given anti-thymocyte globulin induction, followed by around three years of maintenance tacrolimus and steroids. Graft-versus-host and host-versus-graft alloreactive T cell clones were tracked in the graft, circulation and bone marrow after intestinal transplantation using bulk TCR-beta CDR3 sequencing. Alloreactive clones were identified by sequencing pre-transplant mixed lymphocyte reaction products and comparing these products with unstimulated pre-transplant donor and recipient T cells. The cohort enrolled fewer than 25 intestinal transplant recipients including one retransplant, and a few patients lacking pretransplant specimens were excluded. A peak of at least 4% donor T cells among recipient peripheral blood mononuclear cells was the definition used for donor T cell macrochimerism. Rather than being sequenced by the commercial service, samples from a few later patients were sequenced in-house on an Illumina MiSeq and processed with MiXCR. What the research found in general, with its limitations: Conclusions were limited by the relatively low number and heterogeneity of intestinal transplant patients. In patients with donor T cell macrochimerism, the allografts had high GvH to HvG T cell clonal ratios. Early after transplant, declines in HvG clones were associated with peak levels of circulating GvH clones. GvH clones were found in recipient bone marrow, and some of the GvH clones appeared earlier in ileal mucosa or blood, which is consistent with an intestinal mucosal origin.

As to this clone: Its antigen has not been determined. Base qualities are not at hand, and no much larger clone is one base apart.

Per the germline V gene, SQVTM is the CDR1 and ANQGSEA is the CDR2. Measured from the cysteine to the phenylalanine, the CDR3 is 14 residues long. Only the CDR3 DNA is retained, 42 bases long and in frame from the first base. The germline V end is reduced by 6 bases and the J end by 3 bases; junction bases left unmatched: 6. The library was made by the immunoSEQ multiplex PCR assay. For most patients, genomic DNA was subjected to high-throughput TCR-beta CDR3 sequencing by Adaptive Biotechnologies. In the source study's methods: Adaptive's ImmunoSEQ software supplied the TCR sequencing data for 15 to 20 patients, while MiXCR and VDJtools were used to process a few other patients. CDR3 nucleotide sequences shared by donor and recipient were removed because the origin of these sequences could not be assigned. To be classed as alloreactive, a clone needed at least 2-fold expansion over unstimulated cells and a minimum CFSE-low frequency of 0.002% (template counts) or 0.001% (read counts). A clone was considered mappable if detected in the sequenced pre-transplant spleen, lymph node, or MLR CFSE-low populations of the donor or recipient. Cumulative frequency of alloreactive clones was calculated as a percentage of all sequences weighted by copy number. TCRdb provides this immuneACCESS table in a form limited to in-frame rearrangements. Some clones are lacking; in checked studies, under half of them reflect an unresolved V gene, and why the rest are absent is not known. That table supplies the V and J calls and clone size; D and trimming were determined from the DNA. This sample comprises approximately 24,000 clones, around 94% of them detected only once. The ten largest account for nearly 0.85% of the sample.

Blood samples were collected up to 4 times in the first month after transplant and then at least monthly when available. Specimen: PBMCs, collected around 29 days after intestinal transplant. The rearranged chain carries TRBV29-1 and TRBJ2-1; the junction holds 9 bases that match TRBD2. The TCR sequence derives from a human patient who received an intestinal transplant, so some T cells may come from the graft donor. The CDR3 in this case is CSVFTSGLYNEQFF. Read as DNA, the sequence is TGCAGCGTGTTTACTAGCGGGCTCTACAATGAGCAGTTCTTC.